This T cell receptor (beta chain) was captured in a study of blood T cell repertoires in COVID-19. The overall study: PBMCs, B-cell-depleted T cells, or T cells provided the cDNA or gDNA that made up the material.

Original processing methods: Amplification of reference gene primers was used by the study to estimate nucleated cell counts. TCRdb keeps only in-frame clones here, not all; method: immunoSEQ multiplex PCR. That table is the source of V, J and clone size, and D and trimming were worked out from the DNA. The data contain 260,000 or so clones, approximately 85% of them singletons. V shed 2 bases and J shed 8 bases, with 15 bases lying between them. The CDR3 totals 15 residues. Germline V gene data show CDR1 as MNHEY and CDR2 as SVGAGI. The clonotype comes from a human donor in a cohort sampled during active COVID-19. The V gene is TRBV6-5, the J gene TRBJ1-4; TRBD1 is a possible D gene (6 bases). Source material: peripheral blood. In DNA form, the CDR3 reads TGTGCCAGCAGTTACCTCTCAGGGGCGGCCGAAAAACTGTTTTTT. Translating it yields CASSYLSGAAEKLFF.